This entry is about one T cell receptor (beta chain). Its antigen is currently unknown. A mixed TRB-A/B primer pool amplified rearranged TRB by multiplex touch-down PCR. Each CDR3 protein is one row after TCRdb ran MiXCR on the multiplex PCR reads. The sample contains around 4,000 distinct CDR3 sequences, 25% to 35% of which appear only once. The V and J ends lost 1 base and 6 bases respectively, with 16 bases between them. Germline CDR1 reads MNHNS; CDR2 reads SASEGT. This CDR3 region has 15 residues. The data are from a study of T cell repertoires in aging, cancer and after chemotherapy. Study in general: Repeat sampling of healthy donors over several months to years showed clear clonal overlap.

Study-level findings and limits: Untreated cancer patients had significantly lower blood TCR diversity than age-matched healthy donors.

TCR beta rearrangements were amplified from peripheral blood genomic DNA. The genes are TRBV6-1 and TRBJ2-7; TRBD2 might be the D (7 bases). The receptor's source is a human donor in good health. Specimen: blood. CDR3 amino acids: CASSEGVGGGGEQYF. CDR3 sequence (DNA): TGTGCCAGCAGTGAAGGGGTGGGGGGCGGGGGCGAGCAGTACTTC.